Each of the 26 T cell receptor beta chains below was sequenced from the same sample in a study of OX40 agonist ivuxolimab in advanced cancers. Libraries were prepared by immunoSEQ multiplex PCR; TCRdb keeps only in-frame clonotypes and omits some of them. The sample holds around 19,000 clones, just over 90% seen once. Here the sequenced sample was CD4+ or CD8+ T cells sorted from blood, taken in a trial of the OX40 agonist ivuxolimab. The receptor source for this set is an adult with an advanced solid tumor such as melanoma, head and neck, liver or kidney cancer.

V is TRBV6-1 and J is TRBJ2-2; D is uncertain. Germline V gene lookup returns CDR1 MNHNS and CDR2 SASEGT. This CDR3 contains 13 residues. Trimming stripped 10 bases from V and 0 bases from J, with 9 bases between. CDR3 region: CATPDANTGELFF. DNA of the CDR3: TGTGCCACCCCGGACGCGAACACCGGGGAGCTGTTTTTT.

This clone is medium-sized within its sample. The rearrangement uses TRBV5-1 and TRBJ1-5; possibly TRBD1 for D (6 bases). With 4 bases removed from V and 4 bases from J, the gap between germline ends came to 18 bases. This CDR3 region has 16 residues. Per germline, CDR1 SGHRS and CDR2 YFSETQ. As DNA, the CDR3 is TGCGCCAGCAGCCCCGGGGGGCTACAGGGTAATCAGCCCCAGCATTTT. It codes for CASSPGGLQGNQPQHF. Drawing the rest from reference TRBV5-1 and TRBJ1-5, the complete variable domain is KAGVTQTPRYLIKTRGQQVTLSCSPISGHRSVSWYQQTPGQGLQFLFEYFSETQRNKGNFPGRFSGRQFSNSRSEMNVSTLELGDSALYLCASSPGGLQGNQPQHFGDGTRLSIL.

This clone was seen more than once but under ten times. This chain connects TRBV9 to TRBJ1-1; D is unresolved. Per germline, CDR1 SGDLS and CDR2 YYNGEE. The CDR3 loop spans 12 amino acids. V lost 0 bases and J lost 5, with 5 bases in between. The DNA for the CDR3 is TGTGCCAGCAGCGTAGTGGGGACTGAAGCTTTCTTT. Protein sequence: CASSVVGTEAFF. The full variable domain, its missing parts supplied by reference TRBV9 and TRBJ1-1, is DSGVTQTPKHLITATGQRVTLRCSPRSGDLSVYWYQQSLDQGLQFLIQYYNGEERAKGNILERFSAQQFPDLHSELNLSSLELGDSALYFCASSVVGTEAFFGQGTRLTVV.

The chain couples TRBV4-1 to TRBJ2-7; D may be TRBD1 or TRBD2 (6 bases each). The CDR3 totals 15 residues. V dropped 6 bases and J dropped 1 base, with 16 bases sitting between them. Germline V gives CDR1 MGHRA, CDR2 YSYEKL. CDR3 amino acids: CASSTRGGLSYEQYF. The CDR3 DNA reads TGCGCCAGCAGTACCCGTGGGGGGCTGTCCTACGAGCAGTACTTC.

The J gene is TRBJ1-2, the V gene TRBV6-6; D is possibly TRBD1 (5 bases). The ends were cut back, 6 bases at V and 6 bases at J, with 8 bases in the middle. From germline, CDR1 is MNHNY and CDR2 SVGAGI (reference sequence). The CDR3 extends over 11 amino acids. The CDR3 coding sequence is TGTGCCAGCAGCCTAGGGGATGGCTACACCTTC. Amino acid sequence: CASSLGDGYTF.

This clone has a single count. DNA of the CDR3: TGTGCCAGCAGCTTTCGCAGGGCGGCCTGGGAGACCCAGTACTTC. It codes for CASSFRRAAWETQYF. The chain links TRBV7-9 to TRBJ2-5, with a tentative D call TRBD1 (5 bases). V was cut by 3 bases and J by 5 bases, with 16 bases left in between. CDR1 is SEHNR and CDR2 is FQNEAQ in the germline V gene (reference sequence). The CDR3 has 15 residues.

In nucleotides, the CDR3 is TGCGCCAGCAGCCAAGGACAAGGGGTGAACACTGAAGCTTTCTTT. Its protein product is CASSQGQGVNTEAFF. The rearrangement joins TRBV4-1 to TRBJ1-1; D is perhaps TRBD1 (5 bases). CDR1 is MGHRA, CDR2 YSYEKL, per germline. The CDR3 totals 15 residues. Trimming took off 1 base at V and 0 bases at J, with 9 bases between the two ends.

V gene TRBV11-3 combines with J gene TRBJ2-7; D is uncertain. The germline V and J ends were trimmed by 1 base and 2 bases, with 6 bases remaining between them. Germline assignment: CDR1 SGHNT and CDR2 YENEEA. The CDR3 sequence is 13 residues long. CDR3 in amino acids: CASSLGEPYEQYF. Written as DNA, the CDR3 is TGTGCCAGCAGCTTAGGGGAACCCTACGAGCAGTACTTC.

This rearrangement joins TRBV27 to TRBJ1-1, with D possibly TRBD1 on 5 matching bases. Germline V lookup: CDR1 MNHEY, CDR2 SMNVEV (reference sequence). V was pared by 1 base and J by 1 base, with 10 bases between. The CDR3 has 15 residues. This CDR3 is CASSLFSGGNTEAFF. CDR3 nucleotides: TGTGCCAGCAGTTTATTCTCGGGGGGGAACACTGAAGCTTTCTTT.

The chain couples TRBV4-1 to TRBJ2-1; unclear D gene. The length of the CDR3 is 18 residues. Per germline, CDR1 MGHRA and CDR2 YSYEKL. V shed 1 base and J shed 3 bases, with 19 bases lying between them. The CDR3 nucleotides are TGCGCCAGCAGCCAAGTCTTCCCGGGTGGGGTGTTCTACAATGAGCAGTTCTTC. Its protein is CASSQVFPGGVFYNEQFF.

The CDR3 bases are TGCGCCAGCAGCCCGTTGGAGGGCTTTGCTGAAGCTTTCTTT. This sequence encodes CASSPLEGFAEAFF. This chain links TRBV4-1 with TRBJ1-1, with D uncertain. The CDR3 totals 14 residues. Germline V lookup: CDR1 MGHRA, CDR2 YSYEKL. The ends were cut back, 4 bases at V and 6 bases at J, with 15 bases in the middle.

The chain combines TRBV5-4 with TRBJ2-7; maybe TRBD2 (5 bases). This CDR3 spans 16 amino acids. CDR1 SGHNT and CDR2 YYREEE come from the germline V gene (reference sequence). Between the trimmed V and J ends, which lost 5 bases and 0 bases, there was a span of 18 bases. The CDR3 spells CASSPDHEGPSYEQYF. The CDR3 nucleotides read TGTGCCAGCAGTCCGGATCACGAGGGCCCCTCCTACGAGCAGTACTTC.

This clone appeared a single time. The rearrangement joins TRBV29-1 to TRBJ2-7, with TRBD2 identical over 7 bases. This CDR3 is 16 amino acids long. Germline CDR1 SQVTM, CDR2 ANQGSEA. The V segment lost 0 bases and the J segment 3 bases; nucleotides outside the gene matches: 11. The CDR3: CSVEELPAGVIYEQYF. CDR3 DNA sequence: TGCAGCGTTGAAGAACTCCCGGCGGGGGTTATCTACGAGCAGTACTTC.

The sample holds many counts of this clone. This chain uses TRBV7-8 with TRBJ1-5, with TRBD1 matching over 8 bases. Germline CDR1 SGHVS, CDR2 FQNEAQ. J lost 0 bases, V lost 4 bases, and 5 bases had no gene match. The CDR3 covers 16 residues. CDR3 loop: CASSSGTGPSNQPQHF. Written as DNA, the CDR3 is TGTGCCAGCAGCTCCGGGACAGGTCCTAGCAATCAGCCCCAGCATTTT.

The V call is TRBV7-9, the J call TRBJ1-1; 8 bases agree with TRBD1. CDR1 SEHNR and CDR2 FQNEAQ come from the germline V gene (reference sequence). V lost 5 bases to trimming and J lost 1 base; unmatched junction nucleotides: 6. The CDR3 length is 15 residues. The CDR3 nucleotides read TGTGCCAGCAGCACAACCGGGACAGGGAACACTGAAGCTTTCTTT. Protein product: CASSTTGTGNTEAFF.

This chain links TRBV5-1 with TRBJ1-3; TRBD1 might be the D (6 bases). CDR1 is SGHRS and CDR2 is YFSETQ in the germline V gene. The V and J ends lost 4 bases and 0 bases respectively, with 20 bases between them. CDR3 size: 18 residues. CDR3 residues: CASSLPPRTAISGNTIYF. Here the CDR3 DNA reads TGCGCCAGCAGCCTCCCCCCCCGGACAGCGATCTCTGGAAACACCATATATTTT.

This chain connects TRBV5-1 to TRBJ2-7; tentative D call: TRBD1 (6 bases). Trimming stripped 3 bases from V and 2 bases from J, with 15 bases between. This CDR3 contains 15 residues. Germline lookup yields CDR1 SGHRS and CDR2 YFSETQ. CDR3 sequence: CASSSYGGTTYEQYF. CDR3 coding DNA: TGCGCCAGCAGCTCTTACGGTGGGACAACCTACGAGCAGTACTTC.

V and J are TRBV27 and TRBJ2-7; D not resolved. CDR3 length equals 13 residues. CDR1 MNHEY and CDR2 SMNVEV come from the germline V gene (reference sequence). Deletions cut 6 bases from V and 4 bases from J, with 13 bases between. CDR3 protein: CASRPIYSYEQYF. The CDR3 DNA sequence: TGTGCCAGCAGACCTATCTACAGTTACGAGCAGTACTTC.

The V gene is TRBV5-1, the J gene TRBJ1-1; possibly TRBD1 for D (6 bases). Germline CDR1 SGHRS, CDR2 YFSETQ. This CDR3 is 14 amino acids long. V gave up 4 bases and J gave up 4 bases, with 14 bases separating them. The CDR3 loop reads CASSPRGGGTEAFF. The CDR3 region has the DNA TGCGCCAGCAGCCCGAGGGGAGGGGGCACTGAAGCTTTCTTT.

The gene calls are TRBV6-6 and TRBJ2-5; D unresolved. CDR1 is MNHNY and CDR2 is SVGAGI in the germline V gene (reference sequence). V gave up 4 bases and J gave up 2 bases, with 14 bases separating them. The CDR3 is 15 amino acids. DNA for the CDR3: TGTGCCAGCAGTTCCCTTTGGGGTCATCAAGAGACCCAGTACTTC. Encoded protein: CASSSLWGHQETQYF.

This chain connects TRBV10-2 to TRBJ1-1; 10 positions agree with TRBD1. Germline values: CDR1 WSHSY, CDR2 SAAADI. This CDR3 has 12 residues. The V and J ends lost 8 bases and 4 bases, in that order; junction bases with no gene match: 1. CDR3 nucleotides: TGCGCCAGCTGGACAGGGGGCACTGAAGCTTTCTTT. It specifies CASWTGGTEAFF.

The chain joins TRBV12-5 to TRBJ2-7, with TRBD1 matching over 9 bases. CDR3 length: 14 amino acids. V was clipped by 4 bases and J by 4 bases; unmatched bases: 5. CDR1 and CDR2 from the germline V gene are LGHNT and FRNRAP. The CDR3 region has the DNA TGTGCTAGTGGTTCAGGACAGGGGTGGTACGAGCAGTACTTC. This encodes CASGSGQGWYEQYF.

The J gene is TRBJ2-7, the V gene TRBV13; TRBD1 agrees at 10 bases. Germline trimming cut 5 bases from V and 7 bases from J; bases unmatched to any gene: 11. The CDR3 extends over 15 amino acids. From germline, CDR1 is PRHDT and CDR2 FYEKMQ (reference sequence). CDR3 DNA: TGTGCCAGCAGCACTCGACAGGGGGCGCTGGGAGAGCAGTACTTC. As protein: CASSTRQGALGEQYF. Full variable domain (missing parts from reference TRBV13 and TRBJ2-7): AAGVIQSPRHLIKEKRETATLKCYPIPRHDTVYWYQQGPGQDPQFLISFYEKMQSDKGSIPDRFSAQQFSDYHSELNMSSLELGDSALYFCASSTRQGALGEQYFGPGTRLTVT.

The chain carries TRBV19 and TRBJ1-5; D gene unclear. This CDR3 contains 15 residues. From germline, CDR1 is LNHDA and CDR2 SQIVND (reference sequence). Trimming pared 2 bases from V and 0 bases from J, leaving 8 bases between. The CDR3 sequence: CASSITGYSNQPQHF. As DNA, the CDR3 is TGTGCCAGTAGTATAACGGGTTATAGCAATCAGCCCCAGCATTTT.

Here the CDR3 reads CASSLLSANEKLFF. As DNA, the CDR3 is TGTGCCAGCAGCTTATTGTCCGCGAATGAAAAACTGTTTTTT. This chain links TRBV5-8 with TRBJ1-4, with unresolved D. The CDR3 is 14 residues long. Trimming took 2 bases from V and 5 from J, leaving 10 bases between them. Per the germline V gene, CDR1 is SGHTS and CDR2 is YDEGEE.

The rearrangement joins TRBV25-1 to TRBJ1-1, with D hard to call. The CDR3 loop spans 13 amino acids. V dropped 5 bases and J dropped 4 bases, with 11 bases sitting between them. Looked up from germline, CDR1 is MGHDK and CDR2 is SYGVNS. CDR3 nucleotides: TGTGCCAGCAGTTTGGGGAGGGCCACTGAAGCTTTCTTT. It specifies CASSLGRATEAFF.